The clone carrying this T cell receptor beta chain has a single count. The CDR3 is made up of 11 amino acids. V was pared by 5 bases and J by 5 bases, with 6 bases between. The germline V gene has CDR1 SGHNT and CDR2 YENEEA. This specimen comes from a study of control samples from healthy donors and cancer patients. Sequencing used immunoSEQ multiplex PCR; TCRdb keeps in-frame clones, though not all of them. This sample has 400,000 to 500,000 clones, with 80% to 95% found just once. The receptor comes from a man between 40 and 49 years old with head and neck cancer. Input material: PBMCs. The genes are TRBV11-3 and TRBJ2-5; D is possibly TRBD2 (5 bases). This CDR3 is CASSGGETQYF. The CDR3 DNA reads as TGTGCCAGCAGCGGCGGGGAGACCCAGTACTTC.